Following are 31 T cell receptor beta chains from one sample sequenced in a study of CD8 T cells in ankylosing spondylitis. One entry per CDR3 protein, called by TCRdb with MiXCR from the 5' RACE reads. The sample lists approximately 150,000 distinct CDR3 sequences, more than 40% occurring once. The sample comprised synovial fluid, either unsorted or a sorted T cell fraction (not recorded which). These receptors all stem from a male donor with ankylosing spondylitis.

This chain joins TRBV2 and TRBJ2-1; the match to TRBD2 covers 11 bases. This CDR3 has 17 residues. Trimming cost V 7 bases and J 7 bases; bases outside gene matches: 15. CDR1 and CDR2 (germline): SNHLY, FYNNEI. The CDR3 DNA is TGTGCCAGCAACGAGGCGGCTAGCGGGAGGTTTTTGAATGAGCAGTTCTTC. This codes for CASNEAASGRFLNEQFF.

The chain couples TRBV5-1 to TRBJ1-2; possible D gene TRBD1, 5 bases. Trimming stripped 3 bases from V and 1 base from J, with 19 bases between. Germline V gene sequence: CDR1 SGHRS, CDR2 YFSETQ. The CDR3 consists of 17 residues. This CDR3 reads CASSSWTPGRGNYGYTF. In nucleotides, the CDR3 is TGCGCCAGCAGCTCATGGACCCCCGGGAGGGGTAACTATGGCTACACCTTC. Full variable domain (outside the CDR3, taken from reference TRBV5-1 and TRBJ1-2): KAGVTQTPRYLIKTRGQQVTLSCSPISGHRSVSWYQQTPGQGLQFLFEYFSETQRNKGNFPGRFSGRQFSNSRSEMNVSTLELGDSALYLCASSSWTPGRGNYGYTFGSGTRLTVV.

The chain couples TRBV20-1 to TRBJ1-5, with D unresolved. CDR1 is DFQATT, CDR2 SNEGSKA, per germline (reference sequence). The CDR3 covers 13 residues. V was clipped by 1 base and J by 7 bases, with 11 bases between them. Here the CDR3 reads CSARVRARQPQHF. The CDR3 DNA follows: TGCAGTGCTAGAGTGCGGGCACGACAGCCCCAGCATTTT.

The chain carries TRBV5-4 and TRBJ1-3; 8 nucleotides match TRBD1. The CDR3 is made up of 15 amino acids. CDR1 SGHNT and CDR2 YYREEE come from the germline V gene (reference sequence). After removal of 4 bases from V and 4 bases from J, the junction contained 7 bases not matched to a gene. The CDR3 DNA reads as TGTGCCAGCAGCCGACAGGGGAAGGGAGGAAACACCATATATTTT. Its protein product is CASSRQGKGGNTIYF.

This clonotype was seen a handful of times. The J gene is TRBJ2-1, the V gene TRBV7-2, with D hard to call. The V and J ends lost 4 bases and 5 bases respectively, with 15 bases between them. Per germline, CDR1 SGHTA and CDR2 FQGNSA. The CDR3 sequence is 15 residues long. The CDR3 DNA reads TGTGCCAGCAGCTCTCCGGCTCCCCCACACAATGAGCAGTTCTTC. Protein product: CASSSPAPPHNEQFF. The full variable domain, rest sourced from reference TRBV7-2 and TRBJ2-1, is GAGVSQSPSNKVTEKGKDVELRCDPISGHTALYWYRQSLGQGLEFLIYFQGNSAPDKSGLPSDRFSAERTGGSVSTLTIQRTQQEDSAVYLCASSSPAPPHNEQFFGPGTRLTVL.

The gene calls are TRBV7-8 and TRBJ2-1; 7 bases fit TRBD2. V lost 5 bases and J lost 6; bases outside the gene matches: 13. This CDR3 is built from 16 residues. Germline V gene lookup returns CDR1 SGHVS and CDR2 FQNEAQ. CDR3 sequence: CASSERGRALSNEQFF. CDR3 bases: TGTGCCAGCAGCGAACGGGGGAGGGCTCTTAGCAATGAGCAGTTCTTC.

The chain combines TRBV12-3 or TRBV12-4 with TRBJ1-1; D gene uncertain. Trimming removed 3 bases from V and 10 bases from J, with 21 bases in between. This CDR3 is built from 15 residues. The CDR3 DNA follows: TGTGCCAGCAGTTTGGTGTTTCCCAGCGGAAAGGGAGCTTTCTTT. It codes for CASSLVFPSGKGAFF.

The V and J genes are TRBV12-3 or TRBV12-4 and TRBJ2-3; TRBD2 matches at 10 bases. The trim removed 3 bases at V and 4 bases at J, leaving 4 bases unmatched. The CDR3 covers 15 residues. The CDR3 DNA follows: TGTGCCAGCAGTTTCAGCGGGAGGGCCCCAGATACGCAGTATTTT. It yields the protein CASSFSGRAPDTQYF.

This clonotype was recorded at least ten times. The CDR3 DNA reads TGTGCCAGCAGTTATGGGGGCACATTATCTGGGTTCTTC. It encodes CASSYGGTLSGFF. V and J are TRBV12-3 or TRBV12-4 and TRBJ2-1; TRBD1 might be the D (6 bases). This CDR3 region has 13 residues. V shed 4 bases and J shed 15 bases, with 19 bases lying between them.

This clonotype has ten or more counts. The genes are TRBV5-6 and TRBJ1-2; possible D gene TRBD1, 5 bases. CDR1 is SGHDT and CDR2 is YYEEEE in the germline V gene. Trimming pared 0 bases from V and 1 base from J, leaving 13 bases between. The CDR3 totals 16 residues. As DNA, the CDR3 is TGTGCCAGCAGCTTGGAATGGGACCTAGTTAACTATGGCTACACCTTC. Encoded protein: CASSLEWDLVNYGYTF.

The genes are TRBV10-3 and TRBJ1-1; TRBD1 might be the D (6 bases). V lost 5 bases to trimming and J lost 1 base, with 11 bases between them. The germline V gene has CDR1 ENHRY and CDR2 SYGVKD. This CDR3 has 14 residues. The DNA of the CDR3 is TGTGCCATCAGTCCTACAGGGAGGAACACTGAAGCTTTCTTT. Its translation: CAISPTGRNTEAFF.

The chain employs TRBV6-4 and TRBJ1-6; TRBD1 matches at 7 bases. The length of the CDR3 is 15 residues. CDR1 is MRHNA and CDR2 is SNTAGT in the germline V gene. Trimming at V came to 3 bases and at J to 9 bases, leaving 8 bases not matched to a gene. In nucleotides, the CDR3 is TGTGCCAGCAGTGAGTCGCCAGGGGGAGGTTCACCCCTCCACTTT. Its translation: CASSESPGGGSPLHF.

This sequence joins TRBV10-3 and TRBJ2-1; D is perhaps TRBD1 (6 bases). Trimming removed 4 bases at V and 7 bases at J, with 20 bases between. CDR1 and CDR2 (germline): ENHRY, SYGVKD. This CDR3 comprises 16 residues. Written as DNA, the CDR3 is TGTGCCATCAGTGTATACAGGGTCGCGAAACCGAATGAGCAGTTCTTC. Residues: CAISVYRVAKPNEQFF.

The chain is built from TRBV14 and TRBJ2-3; D uncertain. CDR1 SGHDN and CDR2 FVKESK come from the germline V gene. With 0 bases removed from V and 4 bases from J, the gap between germline ends came to 8 bases. The CDR3 runs 14 residues. This CDR3 reads CASSQELAPDTQYF. CDR3 sequence (DNA): TGTGCCAGCAGCCAAGAGTTAGCCCCAGATACGCAGTATTTT.

The rearrangement uses TRBV6-5 and TRBJ1-1; D not certain. CDR3 length equals 12 residues. V lost 4 bases, J lost 5 bases, and 8 bases lay in between. The V gene's germline CDR1 is MNHEY and CDR2 SVGAGI. Here the CDR3 reads CASSSRDTEAFF. The CDR3 DNA reads as TGTGCCAGCAGTTCCCGCGATACTGAAGCTTTCTTT.

This clonotype appeared a few times. The J gene is TRBJ1-3, the V gene TRBV12-3 or TRBV12-4; TRBD1 might be the D (5 bases). V was pared by 5 bases and J by 3 bases, with 8 bases between. The CDR3 extends over 13 amino acids. CDR3 sequence (DNA): TGTGCCAGCAGTCAGGGTAATGGAAACACCATATATTTT. It encodes CASSQGNGNTIYF.

In its sample, this clonotype is medium-sized (0.01 to 0.1%). V usage is TRBV11-2 and J usage is TRBJ1-2; maybe TRBD1 (6 bases). This CDR3 region has 13 residues. The ends were cut back, 0 bases at V and 10 bases at J, with 12 bases in the middle. In germline, CDR1 is SGHAT, CDR2 FQNNGV. The CDR3 DNA reads TGTGCCAGCAGCTTAGATCTGGGGGGGCTCTACACCTTC. Its translation is CASSLDLGGLYTF.

The rearrangement links TRBV7-9 to TRBJ1-2, with D possibly TRBD1 on 5 matching bases. This CDR3 contains 12 residues. V dropped 7 bases and J dropped 6 bases, with 12 bases sitting between them. Per germline, CDR1 SEHNR and CDR2 FQNEAQ (reference sequence). CDR3 nucleotide sequence: TGTGCCAGCACAAATTGGGACGATGGCTACACCTTC. Translation gives CASTNWDDGYTF. The entire variable domain, with the rest obtained from reference TRBV7-9 and TRBJ1-2, is as follows: DTGVSQNPRHKITKRGQNVTFRCDPISEHNRLYWYRQTLGQGPEFLTYFQNEAQLEKSRLLSDRFSAERPKGSFSTLEIQRTEQGDSAMYLCASTNWDDGYTFGSGTRLTVV.

The sample holds many counts of this clonotype. The V call is TRBV9, the J call TRBJ1-1, with a tentative D call TRBD1 (5 bases). This CDR3 spans 14 amino acids. The germline V gene has CDR1 SGDLS and CDR2 YYNGEE. Trimming pared 4 bases from V and 6 bases from J, leaving 16 bases between. CDR3 sequence (DNA): TGTGCCAGCAGCATCGGAGGGGTCGGGGCTGAAGCTTTCTTT. This sequence encodes CASSIGGVGAEAFF.

V usage is TRBV11-3 and J usage is TRBJ2-1; D may correspond to TRBD1 or TRBD2 (6 bases each). V was cut by 1 base and J by 1 base, with 11 bases left in between. The CDR3 is 16 amino acids. The germline V gene has CDR1 SGHNT and CDR2 YENEEA. For the CDR3, the DNA is TGTGCCAGCAGCTTAGCCGGAGGGGGGTCCTACAATGAGCAGTTCTTC. This sequence encodes CASSLAGGGSYNEQFF.

This clonotype was detected many times. The rearrangement uses TRBV11-1 and TRBJ2-5; tentative D call: TRBD1 (6 bases). V was clipped by 5 bases and J by 5 bases, with 15 bases between them. The CDR3 has 14 residues. The germline gives CDR1 SGHAT, CDR2 FQDESV (reference sequence). The CDR3 loop is CASSPQGTWETQYF. In DNA form, the CDR3 reads TGTGCCAGCAGCCCCCAGGGGACCTGGGAGACCCAGTACTTC.

This clonotype was observed many times. This CDR3 is CASSLTLAGYSGDEQFF. The CDR3 DNA is TGTGCCAGCAGTTTAACTCTAGCGGGTTATTCTGGCGATGAGCAGTTCTTC. V and J are TRBV12-3 or TRBV12-4 and TRBJ2-1, with 8 bases aligning to TRBD2. The CDR3 has 17 amino acids. V shed 2 bases, J shed 8 bases, and the junction held 14 bases outside the gene matches.

This clonotype was seen a few times. The chain joins TRBV4-2 to TRBJ1-1, with 8 bases matching TRBD1. CDR1 LGHNA and CDR2 YNFKEQ come from the germline V gene. The CDR3 extends over 19 amino acids. V lost 2 bases to trimming and J lost 0 bases; unmatched junction nucleotides: 14. The CDR3 reads CASSQPGTGSADLNTEAFF. As DNA, the CDR3 is TGTGCCAGCAGCCAACCCGGGACAGGCTCCGCGGATCTGAACACTGAAGCTTTCTTT.

This clonotype was seen once. This sequence joins TRBV18 and TRBJ2-7, with 9 nucleotides matching TRBD1. Looked up from germline, CDR1 is KGHSH and CDR2 is LQKENI. The CDR3 consists of 17 residues. V gave up 1 base and J gave up 3 bases; unmatched junction bases: 10. The CDR3 region is CASSPRNDRGKVYEQYF. In DNA form, the CDR3 reads TGTGCCAGCTCACCACGGAACGACAGGGGGAAGGTCTACGAGCAGTACTTC.

The rearrangement joins TRBV5-6 to TRBJ2-7, with 7 positions matching TRBD2. The V segment lost 3 bases and the J segment 3 bases; nucleotides outside the gene matches: 9. Germline-derived CDR1 and CDR2 are SGHDT and YYEEEE. The CDR3 has 15 amino acids. CDR3: CASSSGGIWSYEQYF. In DNA, the CDR3 is TGTGCCAGCAGCTCCGGGGGGATCTGGAGCTACGAGCAGTACTTC. The full variable domain, in which reference TRBV5-6 and TRBJ2-7 provide the parts outside the CDR3, is DAGVTQSPTHLIKTRGQQVTLRCSPKSGHDTVSWYQQALGQGPQFIFQYYEEEERQRGNFPDRFSGHQFPNYSSELNVNALLLGDSALYLCASSSGGIWSYEQYFGPGTRLTVT.

This clonotype was detected only a few times. V gene TRBV5-5 combines with J gene TRBJ2-7; 16 nucleotides line up with TRBD2. CDR1 is SGHKS and CDR2 is YYEKEE in the germline V gene (reference sequence). The V gene end was trimmed by 4 bases and the J gene end by 4 bases; junction bases not matched to a gene: 5. The length of the CDR3 is 16 residues. In nucleotides, the CDR3 is TGTGCCAGCAGCGGAGGGACTAGCGGGAGGGGTTACGAGCAGTACTTC. Protein sequence: CASSGGTSGRGYEQYF.

This clonotype was counted only a few times. The chain uses TRBV12-3 or TRBV12-4 and TRBJ2-3; D ambiguous. The length of the CDR3 is 14 residues. V dropped 2 bases and J dropped 4 bases, with 10 bases sitting between them. Written as DNA, the CDR3 is TGTGCCAGCAGTTTATGGCCGAGCGCAGATACGCAGTATTTT. Protein sequence: CASSLWPSADTQYF.

This chain joins TRBV7-8 and TRBJ2-1; TRBD2 matches 8 bases. Germline trimming cut 3 bases from V and 0 bases from J; bases unmatched to any gene: 1. Germline-derived CDR1 and CDR2 are SGHVS and FQNEAQ. There are 15 residues in the CDR3. This chain's CDR3 is CASSFSGSSYNEQFF. CDR3 DNA: TGTGCCAGCAGCTTCAGCGGGAGCTCCTACAATGAGCAGTTCTTC.

V gene TRBV6-2 or TRBV6-3 combines with J gene TRBJ2-2; D unclear. Trimming removed 0 bases from V and 4 bases from J, with 12 bases in between. CDR1 and CDR2 from the germline V gene are MNHEY and SVGEGT. The CDR3 loop spans 16 amino acids. The CDR3 DNA follows: TGTGCCAGCAGTTACTCAGGTTCCTTGCGCACCGGGGAGCTGTTTTTT. It yields the protein CASSYSGSLRTGELFF.

CDR3 region: CASSPSPVWGSFSYEQYF. The CDR3 DNA is TGTGCCAGCTCACCAAGCCCGGTGTGGGGGAGTTTCTCCTACGAGCAGTACTTC. The V and J genes are TRBV18 and TRBJ2-7; tentatively, D is TRBD1 or TRBD2 (5 bases each). Between the trimmed V and J ends, which lost 2 bases and 0 bases, there was a span of 20 bases. Germline CDR1 reads KGHSH; CDR2 reads LQKENI. CDR3 length: 18 residues.

The V gene is TRBV10-3, the J gene TRBJ2-2; TRBD1 matches 7 bases. This CDR3 region has 17 residues. V dropped 8 bases and J dropped 7; count of bases not matched to a gene: 19. Per the germline V gene, CDR1 is ENHRY and CDR2 is SYGVKD. As DNA, the CDR3 is TGTGCCATCCTTACCCGGGGACAGAGGCCTGGGGTCGGGGAGCTGTTTTTT. Translated, it gives CAILTRGQRPGVGELFF.